Each of the 23 T cell receptor beta chains below was sequenced from the same sample in a study of T-cell memory formation after mild COVID-19. TCRdb re-analysed the 5' RACE reads in MiXCR, keeping a single row per CDR3 protein. The sample yields roughly 250,000 distinct CDR3 sequences, about a sixth seen once. The sequencing sample was made of PBMCs or a T cell subset sorted from them (not recorded which). Source of these receptors: a man between 18 and 35 years old who had mild COVID-19 (a few samples of this study predate the infection). Cell type and time point are not known.

The chain joins TRBV4-1 to TRBJ2-7; tentative D call: TRBD1 (5 bases). The germline V gene has CDR1 MGHRA and CDR2 YSYEKL. This CDR3 comprises 15 residues. Trimming pared 4 bases from V and 2 bases from J, leaving 15 bases between. The CDR3 region is CASSRHCRVPYEQYV. In nucleotides, the CDR3 is TGCGCCAGCAGCCGCCATTGCAGGGTACCCTACGAGCAGTACGTC.

The chain recombines TRBV5-1 with TRBJ2-7; a possible D gene is TRBD2 (7 bases). V was clipped by 6 bases and J by 2 bases, with 15 bases between them. This CDR3 is 14 amino acids long. Germline CDR1 is SGHRS and CDR2 is YFSETQ. CDR3 nucleotide sequence: TGCGCCAGCAAGCGGGACACCATTACCTACGAGCAGTACTTC. Protein product: CASKRDTITYEQYF.

This chain joins TRBV7-8 and TRBJ2-7, with TRBD2 as a possible D gene (5 bases). Between the trimmed V and J ends, which lost 0 bases and 0 bases, there was a span of 6 bases. CDR3 length: 14 residues. Germline CDR1 and CDR2: SGHVS and FQNEAQ. The chain's CDR3 is CASSLAAGSYEQYF. CDR3 in DNA: TGTGCCAGCAGCTTAGCGGCGGGCTCCTACGAGCAGTACTTC.

This clonotype appeared many times. The chain couples TRBV4-2 to TRBJ2-5; no reliable D call. V lost 4 bases, J lost 1 base, and 10 bases lay in between. The CDR3 loop spans 14 amino acids. Germline V gene lookup returns CDR1 LGHNA and CDR2 YNFKEQ. This CDR3 is CASSPPSRQETQYF. The CDR3, as DNA: TGTGCCAGCAGCCCCCCGAGTCGCCAAGAGACCCAGTACTTC.

This clonotype has only one observation. A single base separates this from a much larger clone, so it may be a read error. This chain uses TRBV12-3 or TRBV12-4 with TRBJ1-2; D gene ambiguous. V gave up 3 bases and J gave up 2 bases, with 4 bases separating them. The CDR3 is made up of 12 amino acids. The CDR3 spells CASSFSNYGYTF. The CDR3 region has the DNA TGTGCCAGCAGTTTTTCCAACTATGGCTACACCTTC.

The table lists this clonotype with many counts. V is TRBV5-1 and J is TRBJ2-5, with 8 bases fitting TRBD2. Germline V CDR1 and CDR2: SGHRS, YFSETQ. V was pared by 4 bases and J by 5 bases, with 10 bases of the junction left unmatched. The CDR3 spans 15 residues. In DNA form, the CDR3 reads TGCGCCAGCAGCGTAGCGGGGACTAGAGACGAGACCCAGTACTTC. This sequence encodes CASSVAGTRDETQYF. Filled out from reference TRBV5-1 and TRBJ2-5, the complete variable domain reads KAGVTQTPRYLIKTRGQQVTLSCSPISGHRSVSWYQQTPGQGLQFLFEYFSETQRNKGNFPGRFSGRQFSNSRSEMNVSTLELGDSALYLCASSVAGTRDETQYFGPGTRLLVL.

CDR3 amino acids: CASSLNPSLNYGYTF. For the CDR3, the DNA is TGTGCCAGCAGCTTAAACCCAAGCCTAAACTATGGCTACACCTTC. The rearrangement joins TRBV7-3 to TRBJ1-2; D is ambiguous. Germline loops: CDR1 SGHTA, CDR2 FQGTGA. The length of the CDR3 is 15 residues. V was clipped by 1 base and J by 2 bases, with 11 bases between them. Full variable domain (missing parts from reference TRBV7-3 and TRBJ1-2): GAGVSQTPSNKVTEKGKYVELRCDPISGHTALYWYRQSLGQGPEFLIYFQGTGAADDSGLPNDRFFAVRPEGSVSTLKIQRTERGDSAVYLCASSLNPSLNYGYTFGSGTRLTVV.

In this sample, this clonotype turned up a few times. The V and J genes are TRBV28 and TRBJ1-5; TRBD1 agrees at 7 bases. Trimming at V came to 5 bases and at J to 4 bases, leaving 20 bases not matched to a gene. The CDR3 has 19 residues. Germline CDR1 reads MDHEN; CDR2 reads SYDVKM. The CDR3 nucleotides read TGTGCCAGCAGTCTCGAAGGTCGTTGGGGACAGCCACTAAATCAGCCCCAGCATTTT. As protein: CASSLEGRWGQPLNQPQHF.

This clonotype was counted only a few times. V is TRBV5-1 and J is TRBJ2-7, with TRBD1 as a possible D gene (6 bases). The ends were cut back, 3 bases at V and 6 bases at J, with 13 bases in the middle. The CDR3 sequence is 13 residues long. The V gene's germline CDR1 is SGHRS and CDR2 YFSETQ. CDR3 protein: CASSSGTSAEQYF. CDR3 coding DNA: TGCGCCAGCAGCTCCGGGACATCAGCCGAGCAGTACTTC.

The chain uses TRBV20-1 and TRBJ1-2, with TRBD1 identical over 9 bases. V was pared by 2 bases and J by 5 bases, with 3 bases of the junction left unmatched. Germline-derived CDR1 and CDR2 are DFQATT and SNEGSKA (reference sequence). This CDR3 is 13 amino acids long. The CDR3 region has the DNA TGCAGTGCTAGATCGGGGACAGGGTATGGCTACACCTTC. Translated, it gives CSARSGTGYGYTF.

This sequence joins TRBV5-4 and TRBJ1-3, with D maybe TRBD1 (6 bases). This CDR3 comprises 14 residues. In germline, CDR1 is SGHNT, CDR2 YYREEE (reference sequence). V lost 3 bases and J 4 bases, leaving 11 bases between the germline ends. CDR3 coding DNA: TGTGCCAGCAGCTGGGGTGACAGGGGAAACACCATATATTTT. This translates into CASSWGDRGNTIYF.

This clonotype has a handful of counts. The rearrangement uses TRBV5-1 and TRBJ1-1; D perhaps matches TRBD1 (5 bases). The germline V gene encodes CDR1 SGHRS and CDR2 YFSETQ. CDR3 size: 16 residues. V lost 1 base, J lost 0 bases, and 13 bases lay in between. Here the CDR3 reads CASSLLGPPVNTEAFF. CDR3 in DNA: TGCGCCAGCAGCTTGTTGGGGCCCCCTGTGAACACTGAAGCTTTCTTT. Full variable domain (remainder filled in from reference TRBV5-1 and TRBJ1-1): KAGVTQTPRYLIKTRGQQVTLSCSPISGHRSVSWYQQTPGQGLQFLFEYFSETQRNKGNFPGRFSGRQFSNSRSEMNVSTLELGDSALYLCASSLLGPPVNTEAFFGQGTRLTVV.

This clonotype was detected a few times. The chain couples TRBV4-1 to TRBJ2-1; possibly TRBD2 for D (5 bases). CDR3 size: 14 residues. V was clipped by 7 bases and J by 6 bases, with 16 bases between them. From germline, CDR1 is MGHRA and CDR2 YSYEKL. CDR3 protein: CASKTREPSNEQFF. The CDR3 DNA reads TGCGCCAGCAAGACCCGGGAACCCTCCAATGAGCAGTTCTTC.

There are a few counts of this clonotype. V gene TRBV27 combines with J gene TRBJ1-1; TRBD1 matches 8 bases. V shed 0 bases, J shed 3 bases, and the junction held 9 bases outside the gene matches. The CDR3 loop spans 17 amino acids. Germline CDR1 and CDR2: MNHEY and SMNVEV (reference sequence). The CDR3 reads CASSLSAGQGSYTEAFF. DNA for the CDR3: TGTGCCAGCAGTTTATCGGCAGGACAGGGAAGTTACACTGAAGCTTTCTTT.

The chain employs TRBV27 and TRBJ2-3, with D possibly TRBD2 on 7 matching bases. Germline assignment: CDR1 MNHEY and CDR2 SMNVEV (reference sequence). Trimming left V 10 bases short and J 3 bases short, with 14 bases between. The CDR3 totals 13 residues. The CDR3 loop reads CAISRGLTDTQYF. CDR3 in DNA: TGTGCCATCTCGCGGGGGCTTACAGATACGCAGTATTTT.

V and J are TRBV6-5 and TRBJ2-1; D remains ambiguous. Germline CDR1 MNHEY, CDR2 SVGAGI. This CDR3 has 14 residues. Trimming stripped 5 bases from V and 10 bases from J, with 18 bases between. The CDR3 DNA reads TGTGCCAGCAGTACGCGGACGACCGGCAAGGAGCAGTTCTTC. Amino acid sequence: CASSTRTTGKEQFF.

This clonotype has just a few counts. V is TRBV7-3 and J is TRBJ2-5; 8 nucleotides agree with TRBD1. Losses at the gene ends were 2 bases for V and 4 bases for J; bases not matched to a gene: 9. CDR1 is SGHTA, CDR2 FQGTGA, per germline. The CDR3 extends over 16 amino acids. The CDR3 bases are TGTGCCAGCAGCTTATTTTCAGGGGGCATTGGAGAGACCCAGTACTTC. Translated: CASSLFSGGIGETQYF.

In this sample, this clonotype turned up a few times. The V and J genes are TRBV20-1 and TRBJ1-2, with D unclear. From germline, CDR1 is DFQATT and CDR2 SNEGSKA (reference sequence). V was pared by 3 bases and J by 1 base, with 0 bases between. The length of the CDR3 is 10 residues. CDR3 DNA: TGCAGTGCTAGTAACTATGGCTACACCTTC. Translation gives CSASNYGYTF.

This clonotype was observed many times. This sequence joins TRBV14 and TRBJ1-4, with D unclear. The germline gives CDR1 SGHDN, CDR2 FVKESK. V shed 1 base and J shed 8 bases, with 14 bases lying between them. The length of the CDR3 is 15 residues. CDR3 nucleotide sequence: TGTGCCAGCAGCCAAGGGGCTCGGGGAGGCGAAAAACTGTTTTTT. Residues: CASSQGARGGEKLFF.

This clonotype has a handful of counts. The V gene is TRBV6-2 or TRBV6-3, the J gene TRBJ2-5, with no clear D. Between the trimmed V and J ends, which lost 0 bases and 5 bases, there was a span of 10 bases. The CDR3 loop spans 14 amino acids. Germline values: CDR1 MNHEY, CDR2 SVGEGT. CDR3 sequence: CASSYSPGDETQYF. CDR3 sequence (DNA): TGTGCCAGCAGTTACTCGCCCGGTGACGAGACCCAGTACTTC.

Here the CDR3 DNA reads TGTGCCAGCAGTTACAGGGAAGGCGAGCAGTACTTC. Translated, it gives CASSYREGEQYF. V and J are TRBV6-2 or TRBV6-3 and TRBJ2-7; the D is unclear. This CDR3 has 12 residues. From germline, CDR1 is MNHEY and CDR2 SVGEGT. Trimming removed 2 bases at V and 6 bases at J, with 8 bases between.

This chain links TRBV4-2 with TRBJ1-4; weak D call: TRBD1 (5 bases). The V and J ends lost 2 bases and 8 bases respectively, with 18 bases between them. The CDR3 totals 16 residues. Looked up from germline, CDR1 is LGHNA and CDR2 is YNFKEQ. The CDR3 coding sequence is TGTGCCAGCAGCCAATTTCTGGGACCGGGATACGAAAAACTGTTTTTT. This gives the protein CASSQFLGPGYEKLFF.

This clonotype has at least ten counts. The chain carries TRBV7-2 and TRBJ2-2; D is uncertain. V was trimmed by 5 bases and J by 2 bases, leaving 6 bases between them. Per the germline V gene, CDR1 is SGHTA and CDR2 is FQGNSA. The CDR3 has 13 residues. The CDR3 nucleotides are TGTGCCAGCAGCCCTAGAAACACCGGGGAGCTGTTTTTT. It is translated as CASSPRNTGELFF.